One sample yielded the 24 T cell receptor beta chains listed below, sequenced in a study of PD-L1 blockade in urothelial cancer. Profiled with immunoSEQ multiplex PCR; TCRdb holds only in-frame clones, not every one. The table has about 45,000 clones, approximately 89% seen once. Here the sequenced sample was PBMCs, taken around atezolizumab (anti-PD-L1) treatment. All receptors come from a man at least 80 years old with urothelial cancer.

The chain carries TRBV6-5 and TRBJ1-1; D might be TRBD1 (5 bases). Trimming shortened V by 2 bases and J by 3 bases, and 7 bases separated the two germline ends. This CDR3 is 13 amino acids long. The germline V gene encodes CDR1 MNHEY and CDR2 SVGAGI. In DNA form, the CDR3 reads TGTGCCAGCAGTTACGACAGAGACACTGAAGCTTTCTTT. Its protein product is CASSYDRDTEAFF.

This rearrangement joins TRBV10-2 to TRBJ2-7; TRBD2 is a possible D gene (5 bases). This CDR3 contains 13 residues. CDR1 and CDR2 (germline): WSHSY, SAAADI. V was pared by 7 bases and J by 7 bases, with 17 bases between. In DNA form, the CDR3 reads TGCGCCAGCATTACGGACTCCTTTGCGGAGCAGTACTTC. Residues: CASITDSFAEQYF.

As to this clone: One end of the junction does not line up with germline, which may come from a read error. The J gene is TRBJ2-6, the V gene TRBV7-2, with D unclear. The CDR3 runs 13 residues. The germline gives CDR1 SGHTA, CDR2 FQGNSA. DNA of the CDR3: TGTGCCAGCAGCTATTCTGGCGCCAACGTCCTGACTTTC. This translates into CASSYSGANVLTF.

The J gene is TRBJ1-4, the V gene TRBV5-6, with TRBD1 matching over 11 bases. Germline V gives CDR1 SGHDT, CDR2 YYEEEE. V shed 2 bases, J shed 7 bases, and the junction held 4 bases outside the gene matches. This CDR3 is 15 amino acids long. This chain's CDR3 is CASSLLGQGGEKLFF. As DNA, the CDR3 is TGTGCCAGCAGCTTACTGGGACAGGGGGGTGAAAAACTGTTTTTT.

The V and J genes are TRBV9 and TRBJ2-2; D is perhaps TRBD1 (6 bases). Germline CDR1 is SGDLS and CDR2 is YYNGEE. V lost 1 base and J lost 4, with 17 bases in between. The CDR3 has 17 amino acids. CDR3 protein: CASSVPPGHSRTGELFF. For the CDR3, the DNA is TGTGCCAGCAGCGTACCTCCGGGACACAGTCGCACCGGGGAGCTGTTTTTT.

J is TRBJ2-1 and V is TRBV19, with TRBD2 matching 10 bases. Losses at the gene ends were 1 base for V and 8 bases for J; bases not matched to a gene: 11. Germline V gene data show CDR1 as LNHDA and CDR2 as SQIVND (reference sequence). This CDR3 contains 17 residues. The CDR3 protein is CASSIVKLAGVTHEQFF. CDR3 nucleotides: TGTGCCAGTAGTATAGTTAAGCTAGCGGGAGTTACCCATGAGCAGTTCTTC.

The chain couples TRBV27 to TRBJ1-5; D remains ambiguous. Germline V gives CDR1 MNHEY, CDR2 SMNVEV (reference sequence). With 6 bases removed from V and 0 bases from J, the gap between germline ends came to 9 bases. CDR3 size: 14 residues. The CDR3 DNA sequence: TGTGCCAGCAGAACGGGAAATAGCAATCAGCCCCAGCATTTT. Translating gives CASRTGNSNQPQHF.

This chain uses TRBV11-1 with TRBJ1-2; D is ambiguous. The V end was cut by 2 bases, the J end by 1 base, with 5 bases between. Germline V CDR1 and CDR2: SGHAT, FQDESV (reference sequence). CDR3 length: 13 residues. CDR3 in DNA: TGTGCCAGCAGCTTAAGAGTTAACTATGGCTACACCTTC. Encoded protein: CASSLRVNYGYTF.

The chain carries TRBV2 and TRBJ2-5; D not certain. This CDR3 is 11 amino acids long. From germline, CDR1 is SNHLY and CDR2 FYNNEI. V lost 4 bases and J 3 bases, leaving 3 bases between the germline ends. Here the CDR3 reads CASSVKETQYF. The CDR3 DNA reads as TGTGCCAGCAGTGTAAAAGAGACCCAGTACTTC.

The chain couples TRBV2 to TRBJ2-1; 9 bases align to TRBD2. Germline values: CDR1 SNHLY, CDR2 FYNNEI. V lost 6 bases and J lost 5; bases outside the gene matches: 5. This CDR3 spans 14 amino acids. Written as DNA, the CDR3 is TGTGCCAGCAGAGCGGGACTAGCCAACAATGAGCAGTTCTTC. This gives the protein CASRAGLANNEQFF.

The chain has TRBV5-4 and TRBJ2-2, with a weak D call TRBD1 (6 bases). With 2 bases removed from V and 5 bases from J, the gap between germline ends came to 13 bases. This CDR3 is 15 amino acids long. CDR1 is SGHNT, CDR2 YYREEE, per germline (reference sequence). CDR3 region: CASSLLTGRTGELFF. CDR3 in DNA: TGTGCCAGCAGCTTATTGACAGGACGAACCGGGGAGCTGTTTTTT.

The V call is TRBV27, the J call TRBJ2-1; tentatively, D is TRBD1 (5 bases). Germline-derived CDR1 and CDR2 are MNHEY and SMNVEV (reference sequence). This CDR3 region has 14 residues. V was shortened by 5 bases and J by 1 base, with 9 bases between the two germline ends. The CDR3: CASSRQLSYNEQFF. The CDR3 nucleotides read TGTGCCAGCAGTCGACAGTTGTCCTACAATGAGCAGTTCTTC.

V is TRBV27 and J is TRBJ1-6, with D perhaps TRBD1 (5 bases). Trimming left V 6 bases short and J 8 bases short, with 17 bases between. The length of the CDR3 is 15 residues. Germline CDR1 is MNHEY and CDR2 is SMNVEV (reference sequence). CDR3 protein: CASRRSGVGDSPLHF. The CDR3 bases are TGTGCCAGCAGAAGGTCGGGGGTTGGGGATTCACCCCTCCACTTT.

The chain has TRBV27 and TRBJ2-7, with TRBD2 identical over 8 bases. In germline, CDR1 is MNHEY, CDR2 SMNVEV (reference sequence). J lost 4 bases, V lost 5 bases, and 7 bases had no gene match. The CDR3 consists of 14 residues. The CDR3 region has the DNA TGTGCCAGCAGTCACCGGGAGGGCGCTTACGAGCAGTACTTC. The encoded protein is CASSHREGAYEQYF.

J is TRBJ2-1 and V is TRBV4-1, with D possibly matching TRBD2 (5 bases). The CDR3 totals 15 residues. Germline CDR1 MGHRA, CDR2 YSYEKL. The V and J ends lost 4 bases and 4 bases respectively, with 14 bases between them. CDR3 sequence: CASSLQSGTYNEQFF. CDR3 in DNA: TGCGCCAGCAGCCTACAGAGCGGAACTTACAATGAGCAGTTCTTC.

The DNA for the CDR3 is TGTGCCAGCTCAGAGGTCAATGAGCAGTTCTTC. It yields the protein CASSEVNEQFF. This rearrangement joins TRBV18 to TRBJ2-1, with D unresolved. The V end was cut by 5 bases, the J end by 6 bases, with 5 bases between. Germline V CDR1 and CDR2: KGHSH, LQKENI. The CDR3 covers 11 residues.

The CDR3 sequence is CASSRGRASDTQYF. DNA of the CDR3: TGTGCCAGCTCACGCGGGAGGGCCTCAGATACGCAGTATTTT. The genes are TRBV18 and TRBJ2-3; 9 bases align to TRBD2. The length of the CDR3 is 14 residues. V gave up 4 bases and J gave up 4 bases; unmatched junction bases: 3. Looked up from germline, CDR1 is KGHSH and CDR2 is LQKENI. Together with reference TRBV18 and TRBJ2-3, the CDR3 gives the full variable domain: NAGVMQNPRHLVRRRGQEARLRCSPMKGHSHVYWYRQLPEEGLKFMVYLQKENIIDESGMPKERFSAEFPKEGPSILRIQQVVRGDSAAYFCASSRGRASDTQYFGPGTRLTVL.

The genes are TRBV19 and TRBJ1-1; tentatively, D is TRBD1 (5 bases). The germline gives CDR1 LNHDA, CDR2 SQIVND (reference sequence). The V end was cut by 9 bases, the J end by 0 bases, with 17 bases between. The CDR3 covers 15 residues. The CDR3 here is CASSHLTALNTEAFF. CDR3 bases: TGTGCCAGCTCTCACTTGACAGCCTTGAACACTGAAGCTTTCTTT.

This sequence joins TRBV11-2 and TRBJ1-1, with TRBD1 matching over 8 bases. The CDR3 consists of 15 residues. Per the germline V gene, CDR1 is SGHAT and CDR2 is FQNNGV. V dropped 5 bases and J dropped 0; count of bases not matched to a gene: 5. The CDR3 DNA is TGTGCCAGCAGCCCCCGGACAGGGTTGAACACTGAAGCTTTCTTT. Translated: CASSPRTGLNTEAFF.

This rearrangement joins TRBV6-1 to TRBJ2-7; 10 bases fit TRBD2. V trimming: 1 base; J trimming: 3 bases; junction bases outside the gene matches: 15. The CDR3 extends over 19 amino acids. Germline CDR1 and CDR2: MNHNS and SASEGT. For the CDR3, the DNA is TGTGCCAGCAGTGAAGTACTAGCGGGAAACAAACGGTCCAACTACGAGCAGTACTTC. Translation: CASSEVLAGNKRSNYEQYF.

The V and J genes are TRBV2 and TRBJ2-7; D is possibly TRBD2 (7 bases). The length of the CDR3 is 14 residues. With 3 bases removed from V and 6 bases from J, the gap between germline ends came to 15 bases. Germline V gene data show CDR1 as SNHLY and CDR2 as FYNNEI. The CDR3 here is CASSEGGRRGEQYF. For the CDR3, the DNA is TGTGCCAGCAGTGAGGGGGGGCGTCGGGGCGAGCAGTACTTC.

The chain links TRBV19 to TRBJ2-2, with D unresolved. The CDR3 has 14 residues. Trimming removed 3 bases from V and 2 bases from J, with 7 bases in between. The germline V gene has CDR1 LNHDA and CDR2 SQIVND (reference sequence). CDR3 coding DNA: TGTGCCAGTAGTATCAAAGCTAACACCGGGGAGCTGTTTTTT. Its protein product is CASSIKANTGELFF.

The chain is built from TRBV5-1 and TRBJ2-3; no reliable D call. CDR1 is SGHRS, CDR2 YFSETQ, per germline. The V end lost 0 bases, the J end lost 0 bases, and 14 bases lay between the germline ends. CDR3 length equals 17 residues. The CDR3 DNA reads TGCGCCAGCAGCTTGGAGGTGGGCTTTACTAGCACAGATACGCAGTATTTT. Protein product: CASSLEVGFTSTDTQYF.

The chain uses TRBV5-1 and TRBJ2-5, with TRBD2 matching over 13 bases. The V segment lost 4 bases and the J segment 5 bases; nucleotides outside the gene matches: 11. The CDR3 totals 17 residues. Germline CDR1 reads SGHRS; CDR2 reads YFSETQ. CDR3: CASSILAGGPMRETQYF. The CDR3 DNA reads TGCGCCAGCAGCATACTAGCGGGAGGGCCAATGAGGGAGACCCAGTACTTC.